A single T cell receptor (beta chain) is shown here with its context. This sample stems from a study of technical replicates of blood from several donors. The CDR3 sequence is 16 residues long. Germline loops: CDR1 SGHRS, CDR2 YFSETQ. After removal of 4 bases from V and 6 bases from J, the junction contained 10 bases not matched to a gene. The protocol was immunoSEQ multiplex PCR, while the TCRdb copy is restricted to in-frame clones and leaves out a portion. The sample yields more than 90,000 clones, about 96% seen once. Material for sequencing was T cells isolated from PBMCs. This sequence originates from a human donor in good health. V is TRBV5-1 and J is TRBJ2-5; 12 positions match TRBD2. The CDR3 is CASSLLLAGGPQTQYF. CDR3 DNA sequence: TGCGCCAGCAGCCTACTCCTAGCGGGAGGGCCTCAGACCCAGTACTTC.